The table lists the clone carrying this T cell receptor (beta chain) with a count of one. The antigen is unknown. These data belong to a study of CD8+ T cells in alopecia areata. General study findings and limits: Especially in alopecia totalis/universalis, lesional scalp showed greater clonality than normal scalp did. Scalp clonality, together with expanded CD8+ clones among the top 100, fell significantly with tofacitinib. How baseline CD8+ expansion relates to response remains uncertain (there was one nonresponder).

cDNA serving as the sequencing template came from extracted, reverse transcribed RNA. Libraries were prepared by immunoSEQ multiplex PCR; TCRdb keeps only in-frame clonotypes and omits some of them. Of about 290,000 clones in the sample, about 62% were seen once. The treatment is: oral pan-JAK inhibitor, 5-10 mg twice daily. CD4+ and CD8+ T cells were sorted from PBMCs stained for CD3, CD4 and CD8. The TCR was taken from a human donor with alopecia areata. Sequencing was performed on CD4+ T cells sorted from blood, taken at week 24, from a patient treated with tofacitinib.

The CDR3 protein is CASSLEGQGAGEKLFF. The CDR3 region has the DNA TGCGCCAGCAGCTTGGAGGGACAGGGGGCTGGAGAAAAACTGTTTTTT. The chain recombines TRBV5-1 with TRBJ1-4; 12 nucleotides agree with TRBD1. V shed 0 bases, J shed 8 bases, and the junction held 5 bases outside the gene matches. Germline V gene data show CDR1 as SGHRS and CDR2 as YFSETQ. CDR3 length: 16 residues.